A selection of T cell receptor beta chains follows, all from one sample in a study of blood T cell repertoires in COVID-19. Profiled with immunoSEQ multiplex PCR; TCRdb holds only in-frame clones, not every one. The sample lists about 330,000 clones; 87% were seen once. Input material: PBMCs or T cells enriched from blood (not recorded which). Receptor source: a young woman who had recovered from COVID-19. Each CDR3 is given with its conserved first and last residue. A D gene is named only where the DNA matches it firmly. Only part of the rows carry a size: once, few, many, or a class if the clone is expanded.

- | TRBJ1-3 | TRBV14 | - | TGTGCCAGCAGCCTCCCGACGCAGCAGGGTTCAAACACCATATATTTT | CASSLPTQQGSNTIYF
TRBD2 | TRBJ2-7 | TRBV9 | few | TGTGCCAGCAGCCCCCGACTAGCTCTCCTCTCCTACGAGCAGTACTTC | CASSPRLALLSYEQYF
TRBD1 | TRBJ2-2 | TRBV10-3 | - | TGTGCCATCAGTGAGTCCGGACAGGGCCTAATCCCGAACACCGGGGAGCTGTTTTTT | CAISESGQGLIPNTGELFF
- | TRBJ1-6 | TRBV7-9 | - | TGTGCCAGCAGCTTAGCGTCGGGCGGGGGTAATTCACCCCTCCACTTT | CASSLASGGGNSPLHF
TRBD1 | TRBJ1-2 | TRBV25-1 | few | TGTGCCAGCGAACAGGGGTTTGGCTACACCTTC | CASEQGFGYTF
- | TRBJ1-1 | TRBV10-3 | - | TGTGCCATCAGTGAGTCTCTCGCAAGGGGGAAGGGCACTGAAGCTTTCTTT | CAISESLARGKGTEAFF
TRBD2 | TRBJ2-7 | TRBV4-2 | few | TGTGCCAGCACAGGACTAGCGGGGACCTACGAGCAGTACTTC | CASTGLAGTYEQYF
TRBD1 | TRBJ1-1 | TRBV10-3 | - | TGTGCCATCACGGACAGGGCGAACACTGAAGCTTTCTTT | CAITDRANTEAFF
TRBD1 | TRBJ2-1 | TRBV7-8 | - | TGTGCCAGCAGCTTAGCTTACCGGGACAGGGAGCAGTTCTTC | CASSLAYRDREQFF
TRBD1 | TRBJ1-2 | TRBV11-3 | - | TGTGCCAGCAGCTTAGGGCACCGGGACAGCCAACTTTTGAGTGAGGGCTACACCTTC | CASSLGHRDSQLLSEGYTF
TRBD1 | TRBJ1-2 | TRBV19 | once | TGTGCCAGTAGTAATCCCGGGACAGGGCTTGGCTACACCTTC | CASSNPGTGLGYTF
TRBD2 | TRBJ2-7 | TRBV3-1/TRBV3-2 | once | TGTGCCAGCAGCCAATTTCCCAGCGGGGGGGTCGAGCAGTACTTC | CASSQFPSGGVEQYF
- | TRBJ1-1 | TRBV7-9 | - | TGTGCCAGCAGCTTAGCCGTGGGAGGAGGGGCTGAAGCTTTCTTT | CASSLAVGGGAEAFF
- | TRBJ2-5 | TRBV6-2/TRBV6-3 | - | TGTGCCAGCAGTTCCCGGGACTCAATTTTAGAAGAGACCCAGTACTTC | CASSSRDSILEETQYF
TRBD2 | TRBJ2-3 | TRBV5-1 | - | TGCGCCAGCAGCTTGGCCGGGGGGTTGGGGAGCACAGATACGCAGTATTTT | CASSLAGGLGSTDTQYF
- | TRBJ1-5 | TRBV19 | - | TGTGCCAGTAGCCCGGACACTTGGCAGCCCCAGCATTTT | CASSPDTWQPQHF